The text below deals with one T cell receptor (beta chain). Looked up from germline, CDR1 is KGHSH and CDR2 is LQKENI. The CDR3 consists of 18 residues. The junction had 14 bases not matched to a gene; V was cut back by 2 bases and J by 3 bases. The record originates from a study of technical replicates of blood from a few donors. The table came from immunoSEQ multiplex PCR; TCRdb's copy has only in-frame clones and leaves some out. The repertoire consists of approximately 12,000 clones, with 94% occurring once and the leading ten covering less than 9%. The source material was PBMCs. V usage is TRBV18 and J usage is TRBJ2-7; the match to TRBD2 covers 9 bases. The receptor was derived from a human donor in good health. The CDR3: CASSPATALGTSLYEQYF. In nucleotides, the CDR3 is TGTGCCAGCTCACCAGCTACGGCTCTCGGGACTAGCCTCTACGAGCAGTACTTC.